The 10 T cell receptor beta chains given below trace back to one sample, sequenced in a study of T cells in Graves' hyperthyroidism and ophthalmopathy. The source material, RNA transcripts, was used to amplify TCR beta CDR3 regions. HTBI primers were the set used in a first-round RT-PCR of the TCR CDR3. Via MiXCR, TCRdb re-called the multiplex PCR reads, giving one row per CDR3 protein. The sample consists of hundreds of thousands of distinct CDR3 sequences, roughly 37% of them appearing once. The specimen sequenced was blood. The source is a man aged 18 to 35 with Graves' hyperthyroidism.

The V call is TRBV9, the J call TRBJ1-2; TRBD1 might be the D (6 bases). The germline V and J ends were trimmed by 4 bases and 4 bases, with 17 bases remaining between them. The CDR3 is 15 residues long. Per germline, CDR1 SGDLS and CDR2 YYNGEE. CDR3 in amino acids: CASSPTRQDVYGYTF. The CDR3 nucleotides are TGTGCCAGCAGCCCAACTCGACAGGACGTCTATGGCTACACCTTC.

J is TRBJ2-7 and V is TRBV29-1, with D tentatively TRBD1 (5 bases). Per germline, CDR1 SQVTM and CDR2 ANQGSEA. The CDR3 has 15 amino acids. V lost 5 bases and J lost 3, with 20 bases in between. CDR3 region: CSVRVQGDGNYEQYF. The CDR3 DNA reads as TGCAGCGTTCGGGTCCAGGGCGATGGCAACTACGAGCAGTACTTC.

The chain links TRBV29-1 to TRBJ1-2; 7 nucleotides align to TRBD1. Germline values: CDR1 SQVTM, CDR2 ANQGSEA. The J segment lost 5 bases and the V segment lost 6 bases, leaving 6 bases of the junction unmatched. The CDR3 is made up of 12 amino acids. CDR3 DNA sequence: TGCAGCGTCCCCGGGACAGCGTATGGCTACACCTTC. It translates to CSVPGTAYGYTF. Full variable domain (rest looked up from reference TRBV29-1 and TRBJ1-2): SAVISQKPSRDICQRGTSLTIQCQVDSQVTMMFWYRQQPGQSLTLIATANQGSEATYESGFVIDKFPISRPNLTFSTLTVSNMSPEDSSIYLCSVPGTAYGYTFGSGTRLTVV.

The chain carries TRBV12-3 or TRBV12-4 and TRBJ1-5; D perhaps matches TRBD1 (6 bases). Trimming shortened V by 7 bases and J by 1 base, and 14 bases separated the two germline ends. The CDR3 is 15 amino acids. CDR3 sequence (DNA): TGTGCCAGCACCTTGGGTACAGGGAGCAATCAGCCCCAGCATTTT. It codes for CASTLGTGSNQPQHF.

This clonotype has ten or more counts. The chain combines TRBV7-2 with TRBJ2-7; unclear D gene. The CDR3 spans 11 residues. Per the germline V gene, CDR1 is SGHTA and CDR2 is FQGNSA. V shed 2 bases and J shed 6 bases, with 5 bases lying between them. The CDR3 DNA sequence: TGTGCCAGCAGCTTAAGTACCGAGCAGTACTTC. The encoded protein is CASSLSTEQYF. Together with reference TRBV7-2 and TRBJ2-7, the CDR3 gives the full variable domain: GAGVSQSPSNKVTEKGKDVELRCDPISGHTALYWYRQSLGQGLEFLIYFQGNSAPDKSGLPSDRFSAERTGGSVSTLTIQRTQQEDSAVYLCASSLSTEQYFGPGTRLTVT.

A note on this clonotype: One end of the junction does not line up with germline, which may come from a read error. J is TRBJ1-5 and V is TRBV19; D unclear. CDR1 is LNHDA, CDR2 SQIVND, per germline (reference sequence). The length of the CDR3 is 15 residues. This CDR3 reads CASSIGPYSNQPQHF. The CDR3 DNA follows: TGCGCCAGCAGCATAGGACCGTATAGCAATCAGCCCCAGCATTTT.

The chain recombines TRBV24-1 with TRBJ2-7; the match to TRBD2 covers 10 bases. Germline-derived CDR1 and CDR2 are KGHDR and SFDVKD. This CDR3 region has 14 residues. The ends lost 3 bases at V and 5 bases at J; junction bases unmatched: 3. The CDR3 here is CATSDSGGADEQYF. In DNA, the CDR3 is TGTGCCACCAGTGATAGCGGGGGGGCCGACGAGCAGTACTTC.

The genes are TRBV12-3 or TRBV12-4 and TRBJ1-5; D is possibly TRBD1 (6 bases). This CDR3 comprises 14 residues. V lost 6 bases to trimming and J lost 3 bases, with 12 bases between them. The CDR3 region is CASSRTDHNQPQHF. CDR3 bases: TGTGCCAGCAGCCGGACAGATCACAATCAGCCCCAGCATTTT.

This chain uses TRBV2 with TRBJ1-1, with D possibly matching TRBD1 (5 bases). Trimming shortened V by 7 bases and J by 2 bases, and 11 bases separated the two germline ends. CDR1 and CDR2 (germline): SNHLY, FYNNEI. The CDR3 length is 13 residues. CDR3 nucleotide sequence: TGTGCCAGCAACCTAGACAGAAACACTGAAGCTTTCTTT. This gives the protein CASNLDRNTEAFF.

This clonotype has a count of ten or more. This chain links TRBV14 with TRBJ1-1, with D uncertain. Germline V CDR1 and CDR2: SGHDN, FVKESK. V was trimmed by 1 base and J by 3 bases, leaving 12 bases between them. This CDR3 is 15 amino acids long. CDR3: CASSQALPPDTEAFF. The DNA for the CDR3 is TGTGCCAGCAGCCAAGCCCTACCACCGGACACTGAAGCTTTCTTT.